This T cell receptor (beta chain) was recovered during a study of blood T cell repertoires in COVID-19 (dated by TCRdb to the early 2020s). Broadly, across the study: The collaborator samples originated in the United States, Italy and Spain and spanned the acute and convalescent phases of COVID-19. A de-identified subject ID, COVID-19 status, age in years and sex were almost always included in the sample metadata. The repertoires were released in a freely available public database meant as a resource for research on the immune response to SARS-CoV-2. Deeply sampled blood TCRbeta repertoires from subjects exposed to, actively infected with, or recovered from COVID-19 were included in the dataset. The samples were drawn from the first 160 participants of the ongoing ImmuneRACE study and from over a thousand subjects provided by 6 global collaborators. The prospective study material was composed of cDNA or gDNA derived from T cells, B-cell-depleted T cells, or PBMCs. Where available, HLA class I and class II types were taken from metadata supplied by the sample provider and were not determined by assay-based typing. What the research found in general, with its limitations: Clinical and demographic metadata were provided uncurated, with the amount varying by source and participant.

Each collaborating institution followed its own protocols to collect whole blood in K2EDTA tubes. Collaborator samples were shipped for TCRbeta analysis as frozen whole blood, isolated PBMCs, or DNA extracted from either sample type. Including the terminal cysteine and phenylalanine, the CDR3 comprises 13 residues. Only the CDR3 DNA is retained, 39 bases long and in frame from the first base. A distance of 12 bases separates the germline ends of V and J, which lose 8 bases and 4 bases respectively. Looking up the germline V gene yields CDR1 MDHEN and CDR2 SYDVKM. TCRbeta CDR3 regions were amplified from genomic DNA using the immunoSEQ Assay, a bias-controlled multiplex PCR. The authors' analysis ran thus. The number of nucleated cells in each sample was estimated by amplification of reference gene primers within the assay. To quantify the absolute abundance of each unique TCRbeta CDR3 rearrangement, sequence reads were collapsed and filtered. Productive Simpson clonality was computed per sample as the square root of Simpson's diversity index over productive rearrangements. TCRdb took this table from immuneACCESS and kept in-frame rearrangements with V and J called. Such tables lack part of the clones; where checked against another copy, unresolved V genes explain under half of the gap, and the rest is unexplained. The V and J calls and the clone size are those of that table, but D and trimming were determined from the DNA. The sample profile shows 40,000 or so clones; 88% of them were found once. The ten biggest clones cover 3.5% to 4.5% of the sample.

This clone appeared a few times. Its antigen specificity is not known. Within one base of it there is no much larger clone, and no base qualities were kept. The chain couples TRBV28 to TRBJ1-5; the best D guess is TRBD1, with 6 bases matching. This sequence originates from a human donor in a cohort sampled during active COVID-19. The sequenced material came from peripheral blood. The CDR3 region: CASSDRNNQPQHF. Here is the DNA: TGTGCCAGCTCGGACAGAAATAATCAGCCCCAGCATTTT.